Sequencing of this T cell receptor beta chain was carried out in a study of neoadjuvant anti-PD-1 for oral cavity cancer. With respect to this clone: The antigen is unknown.

General study points: Higher pretreatment Treg/Th17 ratios tracked higher pretreatment blood clonality. PBMC Gini-index clonality exceeded responders' in non-responders post-nivolumab.

The patients had HPV-negative, locally advanced oral cavity squamous cell carcinoma. Six replicates per PBMC sample, mostly from roughly 450 ng of genomic DNA. Profiled with immunoSEQ multiplex PCR; TCRdb holds only in-frame clones, not every one. The sample consists of approximately 74,000 clones, roughly 80% of them appearing once. The receptor was isolated from a person between 35 and 79 years old with oral cavity squamous cell carcinoma. The sequencing here drew on PBMCs, taken before nivolumab (anti-PD-1) treatment.

CDR3 residues: CASRSGTGNTEAFF. The DNA for the CDR3 is TGCGCCAGCAGGTCCGGGACGGGGAACACTGAAGCTTTCTTT. The chain combines TRBV10-2 with TRBJ1-1, with D possibly being TRBD1 (5 bases). This CDR3 has 14 residues. Trimming stripped 6 bases from V and 1 base from J, with 12 bases between. Germline-derived CDR1 and CDR2 are WSHSY and SAAADI.